The 14 T cell receptor beta chains presented below share a single source sample, sequenced in a study of T cell repertoires in cytomegalovirus infection. TCRdb itself ran the reads through MiXCR, one entry per CDR3 protein. This table holds around 450,000 distinct CDR3 sequences, 30% to 40% found once. The sample was PBMCs. The receptors shown here come from a human donor in good health (CMV status not recorded). Some clones in this sample may be carry-over from other donors' samples.

This clonotype showed up just a few times. This chain connects TRBV19 to TRBJ1-5, with 7 positions matching TRBD1. The CDR3 consists of 16 residues. With V trimmed by 3 bases and J by 2 bases, 7 bases remained unmatched. Germline CDR1 is LNHDA and CDR2 is SQIVND (reference sequence). CDR3 residues: CASSIWTGLGNQPQHF. CDR3 nucleotide sequence: TGTGCCAGTAGTATCTGGACAGGCTTGGGCAATCAGCCCCAGCATTTT.

This clonotype was seen a handful of times. This chain uses TRBV5-4 with TRBJ2-7; 9 bases line up with TRBD2. This CDR3 region has 15 residues. V was clipped by 0 bases and J by 2 bases; unmatched bases: 3. Per the germline V gene, CDR1 is SGHNT and CDR2 is YYREEE (reference sequence). DNA of the CDR3: TGTGCCAGCAGCTTGGGGCGGGGGGGCCCCTACGAGCAGTACTTC. This gives the protein CASSLGRGGPYEQYF. Combining the CDR3 with reference TRBV5-4 and TRBJ2-7 gives the whole variable domain ETGVTQSPTHLIKTRGQQVTLRCSSQSGHNTVSWYQQALGQGPQFIFQYYREEENGRGNFPPRFSGLQFPNYSSELNVNALELDDSALYLCASSLGRGGPYEQYFGPGTRLTVT.

This clonotype was seen ten or more times. V usage is TRBV12-3 or TRBV12-4 and J usage is TRBJ1-4; D unclear. The V gene lost 6 bases and the J gene lost 4 bases, with 9 bases spanning the gap. The CDR3 has 13 amino acids. The CDR3 sequence: CASSLPNNEKLFF. DNA of the CDR3: TGTGCCAGCAGCCTCCCCAATAATGAAAAACTGTTTTTT.

V is TRBV6-1 and J is TRBJ1-5; perhaps TRBD1 as D (5 bases). The CDR3 length is 15 residues. With 4 bases removed from V and 6 bases from J, the gap between germline ends came to 16 bases. Per the germline V gene, CDR1 is MNHNS and CDR2 is SASEGT. CDR3 nucleotide sequence: TGTGCCAGCAGTGTACCAGGGTATGGCACTCAGCCCCAGCATTTT. Encoded protein: CASSVPGYGTQPQHF.

In this sample, this clonotype turned up a few times. The chain is built from TRBV6-6 and TRBJ1-2, with TRBD1 matching over 12 bases. This CDR3 region has 15 residues. The germline CDR1 and CDR2 sequences are MNHNY and SVGAGI (reference sequence). V gave up 6 bases and J gave up 5 bases; unmatched junction bases: 7. CDR3 bases: TGTGCCAGCAGCAACCCGGGACAGGGGGCTTATGGCTACACCTTC. Translated: CASSNPGQGAYGYTF.

This clonotype has a count of ten or more. This CDR3 is CASSSRTGADTQYF. For the CDR3, the DNA is TGTGCCAGCAGCTCCCGGACAGGGGCAGATACGCAGTATTTT. The V and J genes are TRBV5-8 and TRBJ2-3; 9 bases map to TRBD1. With V trimmed by 3 bases and J by 4 bases, 3 bases remained unmatched. This CDR3 has 14 residues. The germline gives CDR1 SGHTS, CDR2 YDEGEE.

The rearrangement links TRBV4-2 to TRBJ2-3; 12 nucleotides match TRBD2. The CDR3 is made up of 21 amino acids. Trimming removed 3 bases from V and 4 bases from J; junction bases left unmatched: 20. Germline V lookup: CDR1 LGHNA, CDR2 YNFKEQ. The CDR3 reads CASSHTAGASGGAKTPDTQYF. CDR3 in DNA: TGTGCCAGCAGCCACACAGCAGGGGCTAGCGGGGGGGCAAAGACCCCAGATACGCAGTATTTT.

V is TRBV6-5 and J is TRBJ2-3; D uncertain. Germline CDR1 and CDR2: MNHEY and SVGAGI. The CDR3 runs to 14 residues. V was cut by 2 bases and J by 9 bases, with 15 bases left in between. The CDR3 DNA sequence: TGTGCCAGCAGTTACATCTACCCGTCGGAGACGCAGTATTTT. It encodes CASSYIYPSETQYF.

The chain combines TRBV11-2 with TRBJ1-1; no clear D gene. Per the germline V gene, CDR1 is SGHAT and CDR2 is FQNNGV. Trimming removed 5 bases at V and 12 bases at J, with 16 bases between. There are 12 residues in the CDR3. CDR3 amino acids: CASSPPTWETFF. As DNA, the CDR3 is TGTGCCAGCAGCCCCCCTACGTGGGAGACTTTCTTT. The full variable domain, its missing parts supplied by reference TRBV11-2 and TRBJ1-1, is EAGVAQSPRYKIIEKRQSVAFWCNPISGHATLYWYQQILGQGPKLLIQFQNNGVVDDSQLPKDRFSAERLKGVDSTLKIQPAKLEDSAVYLCASSPPTWETFFGQGTRLTVV.

The genes are TRBV12-3 or TRBV12-4 and TRBJ1-3; TRBD1 is a possible D gene (6 bases). Trimming pared 2 bases from V and 3 bases from J, leaving 17 bases between. The CDR3 has 17 amino acids. This CDR3 reads CASSLPRTDGNGNTIYF. The DNA of the CDR3 is TGTGCCAGCAGTTTACCCCGGACAGACGGAAATGGAAACACCATATATTTT.

The V gene is TRBV15, the J gene TRBJ2-1; D remains unclear. Germline values: CDR1 LNHNV, CDR2 YYDKDF (reference sequence). This CDR3 contains 14 residues. V was pared by 3 bases and J by 0 bases, with 6 bases between. DNA for the CDR3: TGTGCCACCAGCAGCGCCGGCTCCTACAATGAGCAGTTCTTC. Translating gives CATSSAGSYNEQFF.

This clonotype has only a few counts. This chain links TRBV28 with TRBJ1-1; 8 bases match TRBD1. J gave up 4 bases and V 6 bases, and 13 bases lay outside the gene matches. The CDR3 consists of 16 residues. Germline-derived CDR1 and CDR2 are MDHEN and SYDVKM. Here the CDR3 DNA reads TGTGCCAGCAGCGAGACGCTCACAGGGGGAAGCACTGAAGCTTTCTTT. Its translation: CASSETLTGGSTEAFF.

This clonotype was detected many times. This chain connects TRBV4-1 to TRBJ2-2, with 7 bases lining up with TRBD2. The CDR3 spans 19 residues. Germline CDR1 MGHRA, CDR2 YSYEKL. J gave up 1 base and V 0 bases, and 11 bases lay outside the gene matches. This CDR3 reads CASSQDSPLAAMNTGELFF. CDR3 nucleotide sequence: TGCGCCAGCAGCCAAGATAGCCCCCTAGCGGCTATGAACACCGGGGAGCTGTTTTTT.

V gene TRBV12-5 combines with J gene TRBJ2-3; TRBD1 is a possible D gene (6 bases). Trimming left V 0 bases short and J 0 bases short, with 16 bases between. Germline V gene data show CDR1 as LGHNT and CDR2 as FRNRAP. There are 18 residues in the CDR3. The CDR3 coding sequence is TGTGCTAGTGGTTTGGTCAAGACCGGGACATTGAGCACAGATACGCAGTATTTT. Amino acids: CASGLVKTGTLSTDTQYF.